This T cell receptor (beta chain) is from a study of blood T cell repertoires in COVID-19. About the research overall: Sites in the United States, Italy and Spain provided acute and convalescent COVID-19 samples. PBMCs, B-cell-depleted T cells, or T cells provided the cDNA or gDNA that made up the material.

Source study methods: Amplification from reference gene primers served as the basis for estimated nucleated cell counts. The table came from immunoSEQ multiplex PCR; TCRdb's copy has only in-frame clones and leaves some out. V, J and clone size reflect that table, while D and trimming were determined from the DNA. The data hold hundreds of thousands of clones, with 83% observed a single time. J was trimmed by 5 bases and V by 6 bases; bases with no gene match: 6. CDR1 MNHEY and CDR2 SVGEGT come from the germline V gene. CDR3 size: 13 residues. J is TRBJ2-7 and V is TRBV6-2 or TRBV6-3, with 8 bases identical to TRBD1. The receptor's source is a woman aged 35 to 49 with active or convalescent COVID-19. The source material was peripheral blood. The CDR3 protein is CASSHAGGHEQYF. In DNA form, the CDR3 reads TGTGCCAGCAGCCACGCAGGGGGCCACGAGCAGTACTTC.